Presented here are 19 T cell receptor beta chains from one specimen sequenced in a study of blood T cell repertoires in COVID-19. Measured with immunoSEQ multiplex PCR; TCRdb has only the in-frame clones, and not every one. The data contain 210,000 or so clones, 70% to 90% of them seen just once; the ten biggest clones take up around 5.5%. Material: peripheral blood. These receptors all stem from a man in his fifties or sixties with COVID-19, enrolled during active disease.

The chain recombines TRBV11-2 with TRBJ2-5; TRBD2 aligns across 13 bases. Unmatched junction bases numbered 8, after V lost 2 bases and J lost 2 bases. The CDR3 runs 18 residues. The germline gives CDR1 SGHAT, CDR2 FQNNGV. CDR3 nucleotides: TGTGCCAGCAGCTTATTCGTACTAGCGGGGGGGCTGCAAGAGACCCAGTACTTC. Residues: CASSLFVLAGGLQETQYF.

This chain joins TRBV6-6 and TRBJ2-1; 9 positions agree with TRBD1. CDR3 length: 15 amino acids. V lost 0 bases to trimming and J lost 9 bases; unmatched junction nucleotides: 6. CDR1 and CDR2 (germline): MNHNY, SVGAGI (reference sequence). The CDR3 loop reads CASSYSRQGVVEQFF. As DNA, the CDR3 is TGTGCCAGCAGTTACTCGCGACAGGGGGTTGTTGAGCAGTTCTTC.

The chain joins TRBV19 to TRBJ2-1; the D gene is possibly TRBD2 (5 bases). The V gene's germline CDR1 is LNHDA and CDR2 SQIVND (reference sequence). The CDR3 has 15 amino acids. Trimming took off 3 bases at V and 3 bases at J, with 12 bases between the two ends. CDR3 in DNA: TGTGCCAGTAGTATGTGGGGAGTTGGCTACAATGAGCAGTTCTTC. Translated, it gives CASSMWGVGYNEQFF.

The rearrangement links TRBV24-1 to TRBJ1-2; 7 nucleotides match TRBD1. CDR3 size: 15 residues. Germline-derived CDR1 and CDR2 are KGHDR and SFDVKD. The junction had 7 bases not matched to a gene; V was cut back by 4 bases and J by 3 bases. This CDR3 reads CATSDPRDSYYGYTF. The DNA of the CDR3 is TGTGCCACCAGTGACCCAAGGGACAGCTACTATGGCTACACCTTC.

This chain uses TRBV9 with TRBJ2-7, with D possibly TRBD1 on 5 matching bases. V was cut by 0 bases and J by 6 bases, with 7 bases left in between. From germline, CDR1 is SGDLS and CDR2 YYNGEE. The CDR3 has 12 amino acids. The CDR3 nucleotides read TGTGCCAGCAGCGTAGGACAGAGCGAGCAGTACTTC. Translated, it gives CASSVGQSEQYF.

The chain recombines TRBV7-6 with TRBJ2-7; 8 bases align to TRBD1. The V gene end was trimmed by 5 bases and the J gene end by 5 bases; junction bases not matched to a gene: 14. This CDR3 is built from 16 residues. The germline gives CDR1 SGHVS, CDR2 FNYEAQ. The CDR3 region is CASSTKTGVREHEQYF. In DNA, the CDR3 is TGTGCCAGCAGCACTAAGACAGGGGTCAGGGAACACGAGCAGTACTTC.

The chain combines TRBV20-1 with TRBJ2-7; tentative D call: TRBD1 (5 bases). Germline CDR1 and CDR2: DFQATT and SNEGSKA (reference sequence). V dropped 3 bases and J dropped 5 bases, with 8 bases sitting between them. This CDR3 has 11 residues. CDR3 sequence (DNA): TGCAGTGCTAGCCCAGGGCACGAGCAGTACTTC. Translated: CSASPGHEQYF.

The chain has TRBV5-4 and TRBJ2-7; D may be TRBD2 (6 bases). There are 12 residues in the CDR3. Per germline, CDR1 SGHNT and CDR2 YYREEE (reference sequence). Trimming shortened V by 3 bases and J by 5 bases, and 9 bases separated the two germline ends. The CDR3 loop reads CASSSGLHEQYF. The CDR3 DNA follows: TGTGCCAGCAGCTCGGGACTCCACGAGCAGTACTTC.

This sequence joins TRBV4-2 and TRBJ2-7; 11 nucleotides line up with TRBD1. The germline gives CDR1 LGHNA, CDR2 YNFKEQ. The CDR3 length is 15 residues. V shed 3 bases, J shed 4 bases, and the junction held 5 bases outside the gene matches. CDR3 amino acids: CASSQPGQGDYEQYF. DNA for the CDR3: TGTGCCAGCAGCCAGCCGGGACAGGGGGATTACGAGCAGTACTTC.

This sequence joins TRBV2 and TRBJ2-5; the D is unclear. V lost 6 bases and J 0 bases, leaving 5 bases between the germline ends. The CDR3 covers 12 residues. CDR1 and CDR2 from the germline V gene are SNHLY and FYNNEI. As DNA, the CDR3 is TGTGCCAGCAGGTCGGACCAAGAGACCCAGTACTTC. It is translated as CASRSDQETQYF.

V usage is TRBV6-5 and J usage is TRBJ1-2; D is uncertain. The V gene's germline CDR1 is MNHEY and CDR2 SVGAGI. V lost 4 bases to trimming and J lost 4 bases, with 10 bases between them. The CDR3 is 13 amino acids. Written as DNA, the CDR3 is TGTGCCAGCAGTTCGAGGCAGAGCTATGGCTACACCTTC. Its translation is CASSSRQSYGYTF.

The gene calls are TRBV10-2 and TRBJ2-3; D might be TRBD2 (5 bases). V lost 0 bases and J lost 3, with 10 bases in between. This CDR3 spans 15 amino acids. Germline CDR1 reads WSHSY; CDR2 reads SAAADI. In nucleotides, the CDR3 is TGCGCCAGCAGTGAGTCCCCGACGGGGACAGATACGCAGTATTTT. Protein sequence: CASSESPTGTDTQYF.

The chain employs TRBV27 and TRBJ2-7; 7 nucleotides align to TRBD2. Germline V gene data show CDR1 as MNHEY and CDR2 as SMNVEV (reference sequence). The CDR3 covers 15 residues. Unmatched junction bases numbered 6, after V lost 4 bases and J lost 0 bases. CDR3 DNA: TGTGCCAGCAGTTCACTAGCGACGGGCTCCTACGAGCAGTACTTC. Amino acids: CASSSLATGSYEQYF.

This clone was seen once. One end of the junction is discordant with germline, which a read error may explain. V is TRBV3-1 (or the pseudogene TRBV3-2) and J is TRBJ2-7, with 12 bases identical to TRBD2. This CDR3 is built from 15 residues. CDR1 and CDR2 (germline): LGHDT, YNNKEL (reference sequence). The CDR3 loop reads CASRSSGGASNEQYF. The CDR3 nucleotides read TGTGCCAGCAGGTCTAGCGGGGGGGCCTCCAACGAGCAGTACTTC.

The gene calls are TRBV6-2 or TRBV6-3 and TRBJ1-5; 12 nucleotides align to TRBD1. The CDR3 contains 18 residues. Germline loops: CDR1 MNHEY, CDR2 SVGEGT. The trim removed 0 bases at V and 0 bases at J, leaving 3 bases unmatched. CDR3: CASSYSGTGGLSNQPQHF. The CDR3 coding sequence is TGTGCCAGCAGTTACTCGGGGACAGGGGGCCTTAGCAATCAGCCCCAGCATTTT.

CDR3 residues: CASSLRASGTGSNTEAFF. The CDR3 DNA is TGCGCCAGCAGCTTAAGAGCCTCAGGAACGGGAAGTAACACTGAAGCTTTCTTT. V and J are TRBV5-1 and TRBJ1-1; D unclear. From germline, CDR1 is SGHRS and CDR2 YFSETQ. This CDR3 contains 18 residues. The V end lost 2 bases, the J end lost 2 bases, and 22 bases lay between the germline ends. The full variable domain, with the rest looked up from reference TRBV5-1 and TRBJ1-1, is KAGVTQTPRYLIKTRGQQVTLSCSPISGHRSVSWYQQTPGQGLQFLFEYFSETQRNKGNFPGRFSGRQFSNSRSEMNVSTLELGDSALYLCASSLRASGTGSNTEAFFGQGTRLTVV.

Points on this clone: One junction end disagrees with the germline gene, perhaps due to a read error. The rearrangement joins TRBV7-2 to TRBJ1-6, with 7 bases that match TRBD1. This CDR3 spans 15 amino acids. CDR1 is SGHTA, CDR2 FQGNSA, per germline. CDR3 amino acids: CASSLARGLNSPLHF. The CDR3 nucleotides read TGTGCCAGCAGTTTAGCTAGGGGGCTTAATTCACCCCTCCACTTT. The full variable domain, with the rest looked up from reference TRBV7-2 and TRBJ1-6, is GAGVSQSPSNKVTEKGKDVELRCDPISGHTALYWYRQSLGQGLEFLIYFQGNSAPDKSGLPSDRFSAERTGGSVSTLTIQRTQQEDSAVYLCASSLARGLNSPLHFGNGTRLTVT.

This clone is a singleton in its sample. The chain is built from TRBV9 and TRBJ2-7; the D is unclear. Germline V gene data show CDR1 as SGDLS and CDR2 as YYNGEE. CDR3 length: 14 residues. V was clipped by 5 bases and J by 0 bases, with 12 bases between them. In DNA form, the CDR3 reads TGTGCCAGCAGTCCTACGACAAGCTCCTACGAGCAGTACTTC. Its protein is CASSPTTSSYEQYF.

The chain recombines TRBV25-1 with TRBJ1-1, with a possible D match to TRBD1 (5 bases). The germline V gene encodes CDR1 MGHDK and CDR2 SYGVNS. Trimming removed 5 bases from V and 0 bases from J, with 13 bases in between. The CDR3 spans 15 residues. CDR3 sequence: CASSQMTDLNTEAFF. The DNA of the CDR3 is TGTGCCAGCAGTCAGATGACAGATTTGAACACTGAAGCTTTCTTT. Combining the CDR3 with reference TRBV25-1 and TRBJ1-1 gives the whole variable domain EADIYQTPRYLVIGTGKKITLECSQTMGHDKMYWYQQDPGMELHLIHYSYGVNSTEKGDLSSESTVSRIRTEHFPLTLESARPSHTSQYLCASSQMTDLNTEAFFGQGTRLTVV.